The clone carrying this T cell receptor beta chain occurred a few times. This entry is derived from a study of spatial heterogeneity in lung cancer. Germline CDR1 MNHEY, CDR2 SVGAGI. This CDR3 is 14 amino acids long. The J segment lost 7 bases and the V segment lost 6 bases, leaving 8 bases of the junction unmatched. As to time point: blood at routine non-recurrence follow-up after resection. TCRdb recomputed calls from the 5' RACE reads with MiXCR, one row per CDR3 protein. The repertoire has over 45,000 distinct CDR3 sequences, about an eighth of them found once; the top ten carry 30% to 35%. V is TRBV6-5 and J is TRBJ1-2; 10 bases are a match to TRBD1. This material consisted of PBMCs, taken at follow-up. The origin of this receptor is a male donor with early-stage non-small cell lung cancer. CDR3 sequence (DNA): TGTGCCAGCAGACTCACCGGGACAGGGGCTGGCTACACCTTC. This gives the protein CASRLTGTGAGYTF.